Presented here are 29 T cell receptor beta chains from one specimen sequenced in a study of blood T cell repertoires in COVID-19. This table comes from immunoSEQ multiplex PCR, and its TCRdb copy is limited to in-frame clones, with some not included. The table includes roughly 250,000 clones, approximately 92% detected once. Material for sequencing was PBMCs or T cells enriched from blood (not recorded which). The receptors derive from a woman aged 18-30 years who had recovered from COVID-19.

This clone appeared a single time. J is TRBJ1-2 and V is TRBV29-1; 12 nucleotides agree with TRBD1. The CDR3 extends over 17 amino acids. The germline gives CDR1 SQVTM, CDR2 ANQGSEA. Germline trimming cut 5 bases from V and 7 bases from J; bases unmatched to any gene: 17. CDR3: CSVLAPGQGASEVGYTF. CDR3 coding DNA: TGCAGCGTTTTAGCTCCGGGACAGGGGGCTTCGGAAGTTGGCTACACCTTC.

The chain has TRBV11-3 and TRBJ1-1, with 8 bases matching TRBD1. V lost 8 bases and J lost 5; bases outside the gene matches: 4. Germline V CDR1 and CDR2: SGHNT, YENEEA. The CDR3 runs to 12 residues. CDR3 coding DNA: TGTGCCAGCGAGGACAGGGAAACTGAAGCTTTCTTT. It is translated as CASEDRETEAFF. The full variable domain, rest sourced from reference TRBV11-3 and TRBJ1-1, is EAGVVQSPRYKIIEKKQPVAFWCNPISGHNTLYWYLQNLGQGPELLIRYENEEAVDDSQLPKDRFSAERLKGVDSTLKIQPAELGDSAVYLCASEDRETEAFFGQGTRLTVV.

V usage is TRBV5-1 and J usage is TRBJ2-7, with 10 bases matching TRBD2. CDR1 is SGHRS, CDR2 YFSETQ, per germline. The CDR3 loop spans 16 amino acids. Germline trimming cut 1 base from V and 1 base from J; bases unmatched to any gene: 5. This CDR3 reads CASSLNPLAGSYEQYF. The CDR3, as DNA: TGCGCCAGCAGCTTGAACCCACTAGCGGGGTCCTACGAGCAGTACTTC. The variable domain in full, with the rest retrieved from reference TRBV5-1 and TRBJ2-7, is KAGVTQTPRYLIKTRGQQVTLSCSPISGHRSVSWYQQTPGQGLQFLFEYFSETQRNKGNFPGRFSGRQFSNSRSEMNVSTLELGDSALYLCASSLNPLAGSYEQYFGPGTRLTVT.

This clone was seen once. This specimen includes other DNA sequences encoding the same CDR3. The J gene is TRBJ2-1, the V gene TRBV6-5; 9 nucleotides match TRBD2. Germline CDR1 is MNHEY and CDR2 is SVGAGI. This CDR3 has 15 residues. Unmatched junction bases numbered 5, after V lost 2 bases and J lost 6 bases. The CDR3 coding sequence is TGTGCCAGCAGTTACGGCGGGGGGGCCATCAATGAGCAGTTCTTC. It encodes CASSYGGGAINEQFF.

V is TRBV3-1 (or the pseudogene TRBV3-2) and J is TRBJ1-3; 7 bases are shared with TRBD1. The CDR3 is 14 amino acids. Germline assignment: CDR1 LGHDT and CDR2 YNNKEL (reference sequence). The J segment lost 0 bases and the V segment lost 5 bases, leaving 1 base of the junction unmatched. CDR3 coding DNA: TGTGCCAGCAGCGGACAGGTCTCTGGAAACACCATATATTTT. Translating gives CASSGQVSGNTIYF.

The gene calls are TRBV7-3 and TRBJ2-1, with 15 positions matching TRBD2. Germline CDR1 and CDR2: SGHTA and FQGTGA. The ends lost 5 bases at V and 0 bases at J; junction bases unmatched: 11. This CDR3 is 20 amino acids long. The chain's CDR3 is CASSPGTSGGHIPSYNEQFF. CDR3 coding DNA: TGTGCCAGCAGCCCAGGGACTAGCGGGGGGCATATACCCTCCTACAATGAGCAGTTCTTC.

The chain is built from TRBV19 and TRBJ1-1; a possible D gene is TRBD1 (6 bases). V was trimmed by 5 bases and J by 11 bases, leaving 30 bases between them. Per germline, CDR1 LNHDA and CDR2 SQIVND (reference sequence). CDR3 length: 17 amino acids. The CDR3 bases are TGTGCCAGTAGTCCCTGGACAGTTTTATCGGGATCCGGGAAGGCTTTCTTT. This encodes CASSPWTVLSGSGKAFF. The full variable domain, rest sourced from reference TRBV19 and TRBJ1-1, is DGGITQSPKYLFRKEGQNVTLSCEQNLNHDAMYWYRQDPGQGLRLIYYSQIVNDFQKGDIAEGYSVSREKKESFPLTVTSAQKNPTAFYLCASSPWTVLSGSGKAFFGQGTRLTVV.

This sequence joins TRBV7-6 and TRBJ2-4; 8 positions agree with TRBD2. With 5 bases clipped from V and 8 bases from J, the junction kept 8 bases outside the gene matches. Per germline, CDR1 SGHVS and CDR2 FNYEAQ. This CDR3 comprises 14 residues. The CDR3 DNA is TGTGCCAGCAGCCGGGGGGGGACCGCGGACATTCAGTACTTC. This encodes CASSRGGTADIQYF.

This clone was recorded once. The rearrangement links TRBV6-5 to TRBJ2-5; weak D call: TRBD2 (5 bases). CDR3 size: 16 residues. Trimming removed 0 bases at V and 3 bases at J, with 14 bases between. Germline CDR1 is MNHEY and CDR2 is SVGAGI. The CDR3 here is CASSYSFGGFEETQYF. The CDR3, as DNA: TGTGCCAGCAGTTACTCGTTTGGAGGTTTCGAAGAGACCCAGTACTTC.

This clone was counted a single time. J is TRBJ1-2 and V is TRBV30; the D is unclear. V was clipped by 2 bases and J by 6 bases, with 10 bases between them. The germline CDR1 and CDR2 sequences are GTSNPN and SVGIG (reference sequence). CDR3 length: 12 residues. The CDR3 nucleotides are TGTGCCTGGAGTAAACAGAGAGATGGCTACACCTTC. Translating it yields CAWSKQRDGYTF. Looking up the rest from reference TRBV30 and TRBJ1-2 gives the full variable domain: SQTIHQWPATLVQPVGSPLSLECTVEGTSNPNLYWYRQAAGRGLQLLFYSVGIGQISSEVPQNLSASRPQDRQFILSSKKLLLSDSGFYLCAWSKQRDGYTFGSGTRLTVV.

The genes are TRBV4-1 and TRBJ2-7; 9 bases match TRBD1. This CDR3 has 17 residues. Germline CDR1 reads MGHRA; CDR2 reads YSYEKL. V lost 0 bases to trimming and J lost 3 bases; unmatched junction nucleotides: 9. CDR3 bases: TGCGCCAGCAGCCAAGATCTAACACAGGGGGCTTTCTACGAGCAGTACTTC. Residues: CASSQDLTQGAFYEQYF.

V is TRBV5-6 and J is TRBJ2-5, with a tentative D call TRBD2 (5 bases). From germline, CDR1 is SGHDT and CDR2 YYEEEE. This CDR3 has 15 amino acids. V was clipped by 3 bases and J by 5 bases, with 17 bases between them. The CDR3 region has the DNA TGTGCCAGCAGCTCTGGACTGCCCCTGGGGGAGACCCAGTACTTC. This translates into CASSSGLPLGETQYF.

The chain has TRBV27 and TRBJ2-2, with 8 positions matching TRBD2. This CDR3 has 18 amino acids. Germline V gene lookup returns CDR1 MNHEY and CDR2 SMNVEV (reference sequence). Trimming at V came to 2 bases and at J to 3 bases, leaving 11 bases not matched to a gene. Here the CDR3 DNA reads TGTGCCAGCAGTTTACAAACTTTAGCGGGGCTGTACACCGGGGAGCTGTTTTTT. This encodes CASSLQTLAGLYTGELFF.

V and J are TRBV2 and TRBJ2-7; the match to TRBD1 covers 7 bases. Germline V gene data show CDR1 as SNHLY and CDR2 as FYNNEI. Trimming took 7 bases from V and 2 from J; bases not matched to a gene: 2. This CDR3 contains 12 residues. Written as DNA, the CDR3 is TGTGCCAGCAAGGACAGGACCTACGAGCAGTACTTC. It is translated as CASKDRTYEQYF. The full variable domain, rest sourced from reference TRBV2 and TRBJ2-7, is EPEVTQTPSHQVTQMGQEVILRCVPISNHLYFYWYRQILGQKVEFLVSFYNNEISEKSEIFDDQFSVERPDGSNFTLKIRSTKLEDSAMYFCASKDRTYEQYFGPGTRLTVT.

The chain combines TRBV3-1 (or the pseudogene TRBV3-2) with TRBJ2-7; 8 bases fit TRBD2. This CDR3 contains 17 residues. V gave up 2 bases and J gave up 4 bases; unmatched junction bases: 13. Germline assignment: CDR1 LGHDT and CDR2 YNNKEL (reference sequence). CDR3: CASSQPLGAGGGYEQYF. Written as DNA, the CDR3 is TGTGCCAGCAGCCAACCTCTGGGGGCGGGGGGCGGATACGAGCAGTACTTC.

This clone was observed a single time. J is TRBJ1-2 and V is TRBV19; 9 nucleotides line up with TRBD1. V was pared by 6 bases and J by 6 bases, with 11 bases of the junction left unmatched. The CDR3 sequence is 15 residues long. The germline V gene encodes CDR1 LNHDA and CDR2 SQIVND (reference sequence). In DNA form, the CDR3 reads TGTGCCAGTAGCTACATAGGACAGGGGAACGATGGCTACACCTTC. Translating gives CASSYIGQGNDGYTF. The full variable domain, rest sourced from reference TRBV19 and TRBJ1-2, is DGGITQSPKYLFRKEGQNVTLSCEQNLNHDAMYWYRQDPGQGLRLIYYSQIVNDFQKGDIAEGYSVSREKKESFPLTVTSAQKNPTAFYLCASSYIGQGNDGYTFGSGTRLTVV.

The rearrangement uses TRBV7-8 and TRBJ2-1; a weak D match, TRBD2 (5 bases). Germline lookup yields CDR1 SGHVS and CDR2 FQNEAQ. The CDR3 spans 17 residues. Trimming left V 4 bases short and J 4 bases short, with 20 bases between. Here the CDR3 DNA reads TGTGCCAGCAGCTCCCGGGATCCCGGCGGCCTTTACAATGAGCAGTTCTTC. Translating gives CASSSRDPGGLYNEQFF.

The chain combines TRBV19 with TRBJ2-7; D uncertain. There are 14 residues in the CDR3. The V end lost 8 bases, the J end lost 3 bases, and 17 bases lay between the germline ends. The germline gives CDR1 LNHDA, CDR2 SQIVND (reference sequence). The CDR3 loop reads CASRLTVLDYEQYF. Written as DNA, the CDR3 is TGTGCCAGTCGACTGACGGTTCTAGACTACGAGCAGTACTTC.

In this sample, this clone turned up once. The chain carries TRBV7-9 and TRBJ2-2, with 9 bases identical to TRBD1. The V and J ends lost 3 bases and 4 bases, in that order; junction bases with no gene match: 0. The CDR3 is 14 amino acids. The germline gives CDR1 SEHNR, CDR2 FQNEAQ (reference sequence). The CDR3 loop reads CASSLDRGTGELFF. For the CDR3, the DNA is TGTGCCAGCAGCTTGGACAGGGGCACCGGGGAGCTGTTTTTT.

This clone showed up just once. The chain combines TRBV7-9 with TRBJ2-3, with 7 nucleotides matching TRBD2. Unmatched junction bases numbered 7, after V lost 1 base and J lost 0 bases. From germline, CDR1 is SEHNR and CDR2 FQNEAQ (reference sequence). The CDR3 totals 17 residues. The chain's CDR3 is CASSLGLAGVSTDTQYF. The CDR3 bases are TGTGCCAGCAGCTTAGGTCTCGCGGGGGTTAGCACAGATACGCAGTATTTT.

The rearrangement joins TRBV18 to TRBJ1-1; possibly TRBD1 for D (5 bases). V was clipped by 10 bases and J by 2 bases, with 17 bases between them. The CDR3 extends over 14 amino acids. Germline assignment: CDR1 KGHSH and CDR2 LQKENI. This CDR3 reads CATRGRDVNTEAFF. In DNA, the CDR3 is TGTGCCACCCGGGGGAGAGACGTAAACACTGAAGCTTTCTTT.

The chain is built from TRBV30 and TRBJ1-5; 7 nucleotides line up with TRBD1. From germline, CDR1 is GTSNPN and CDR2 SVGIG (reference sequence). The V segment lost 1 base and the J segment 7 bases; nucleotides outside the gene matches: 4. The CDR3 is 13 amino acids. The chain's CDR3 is CAWSGIRGQPQHF. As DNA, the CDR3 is TGTGCCTGGAGTGGAATCAGGGGGCAGCCCCAGCATTTT.

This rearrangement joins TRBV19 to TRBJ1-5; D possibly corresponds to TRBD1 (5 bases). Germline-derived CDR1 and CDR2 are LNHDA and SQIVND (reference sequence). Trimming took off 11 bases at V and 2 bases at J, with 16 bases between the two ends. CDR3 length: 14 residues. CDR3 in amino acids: CAGVWGEGNQPQHF. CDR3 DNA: TGTGCCGGCGTGTGGGGGGAGGGCAATCAGCCCCAGCATTTT. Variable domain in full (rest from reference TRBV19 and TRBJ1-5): DGGITQSPKYLFRKEGQNVTLSCEQNLNHDAMYWYRQDPGQGLRLIYYSQIVNDFQKGDIAEGYSVSREKKESFPLTVTSAQKNPTAFYLCAGVWGEGNQPQHFGDGTRLSIL.

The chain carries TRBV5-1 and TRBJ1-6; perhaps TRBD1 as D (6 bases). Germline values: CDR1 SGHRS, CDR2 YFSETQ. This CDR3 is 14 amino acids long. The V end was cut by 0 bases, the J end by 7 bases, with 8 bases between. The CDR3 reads CASSLAGQNSPLHF. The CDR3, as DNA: TGCGCCAGCAGCTTGGCTGGACAGAATTCACCCCTCCACTTT. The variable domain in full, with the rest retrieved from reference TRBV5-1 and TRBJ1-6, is KAGVTQTPRYLIKTRGQQVTLSCSPISGHRSVSWYQQTPGQGLQFLFEYFSETQRNKGNFPGRFSGRQFSNSRSEMNVSTLELGDSALYLCASSLAGQNSPLHFGNGTRLTVT.

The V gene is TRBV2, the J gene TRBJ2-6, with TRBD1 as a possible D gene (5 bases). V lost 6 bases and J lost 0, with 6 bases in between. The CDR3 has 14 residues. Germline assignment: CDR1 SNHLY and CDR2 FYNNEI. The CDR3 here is CASRRGSGANVLTF. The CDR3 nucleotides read TGTGCCAGCAGAAGGGGCTCTGGGGCCAACGTCCTGACTTTC.

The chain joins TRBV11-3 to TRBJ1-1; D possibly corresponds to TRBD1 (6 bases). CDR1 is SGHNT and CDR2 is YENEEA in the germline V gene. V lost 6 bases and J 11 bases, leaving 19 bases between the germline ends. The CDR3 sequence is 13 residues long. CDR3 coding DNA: TGTGCCAGCAGTAAACTCACAGGGAGTGTGGCTTTCTTT. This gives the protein CASSKLTGSVAFF.

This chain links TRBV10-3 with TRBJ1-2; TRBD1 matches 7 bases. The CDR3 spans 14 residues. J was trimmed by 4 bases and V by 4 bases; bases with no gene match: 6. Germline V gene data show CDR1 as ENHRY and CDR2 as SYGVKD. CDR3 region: CAISGVRDSYGYTF. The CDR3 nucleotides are TGTGCCATCAGTGGAGTCCGGGACAGCTATGGCTACACCTTC.

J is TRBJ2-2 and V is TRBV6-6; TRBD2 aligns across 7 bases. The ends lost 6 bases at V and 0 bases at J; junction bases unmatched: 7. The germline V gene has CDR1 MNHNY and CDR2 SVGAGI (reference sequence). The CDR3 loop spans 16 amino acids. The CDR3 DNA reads TGTGCCAGCAGCCCCTTCGGGGGGTCGAACACCGGGGAGCTGTTTTTT. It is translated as CASSPFGGSNTGELFF.

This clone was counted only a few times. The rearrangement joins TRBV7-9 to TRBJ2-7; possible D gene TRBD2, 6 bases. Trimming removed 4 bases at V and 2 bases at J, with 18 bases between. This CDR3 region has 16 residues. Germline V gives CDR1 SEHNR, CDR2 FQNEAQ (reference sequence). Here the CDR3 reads CASSWSGGPVPYEQYF. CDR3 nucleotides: TGTGCCAGCAGCTGGTCCGGGGGACCTGTGCCCTACGAGCAGTACTTC.